These T cell receptor beta chains were read from a single sample in a study of cytomegalovirus exposure and HLA in healthy donors. TCRdb's copy holds only in-frame clones and misses some; the assay was immunoSEQ multiplex PCR. Found here are over 150,000 clones, approximately 86% of them singletons; the top ten hold around 24%. Input material: PBMCs. These receptors originate from a man in his late teens or twenties in good health and CMV-seropositive. Each CDR3 is given with its conserved first and last residue. Fields, in order: clone size, D gene, J gene, V gene, CDR3 DNA, CDR3 protein. A D gene is named only where the DNA matches it firmly. Expanded clones get a size class; other rows say once, few or many, or leave the size out.

clone size: -; D gene: TRBD2; J gene: TRBJ2-7; V gene: TRBV27; CDR3 DNA: TGTGCCAGCAGTTCCTGGGGCGGGGGGACCTACGAGCAGTACTTC; CDR3 protein: CASSSWGGGTYEQYF
clone size: -; D gene: -; J gene: TRBJ2-7; V gene: TRBV7-2; CDR3 DNA: TGTGCCAGCAGCTTAGTGCCCGGCGTAGGGGGCTACGAGCAGTACTTC; CDR3 protein: CASSLVPGVGGYEQYF
clone size: -; D gene: -; J gene: TRBJ1-1; V gene: TRBV11-2; CDR3 DNA: TGTGCCAGCAGCTTAGCGGGAAGTGGCACTGAAGCTTTCTTT; CDR3 protein: CASSLAGSGTEAFF
clone size: -; D gene: -; J gene: TRBJ2-2; V gene: TRBV5-4; CDR3 DNA: TGTGCCAGCAGCTTGAAAACTCAAAGGAACACCGGGGAGCTGTTTTTT; CDR3 protein: CASSLKTQRNTGELFF
clone size: few; D gene: -; J gene: TRBJ1-1; V gene: TRBV27; CDR3 DNA: TGTGCCAGCAGTCGAACAGCAAACACTGAAGCTTTCTTT; CDR3 protein: CASSRTANTEAFF
clone size: -; D gene: -; J gene: TRBJ2-1; V gene: TRBV6-1; CDR3 DNA: TGTGCCATCGAAGACAGCTACAATGAGCAGTTCTTC; CDR3 protein: CAIEDSYNEQFF
clone size: -; D gene: -; J gene: TRBJ1-2; V gene: TRBV19; CDR3 DNA: TGTGCCAGCACCCAACGGCCAGGGGAACCCTATGGCTACACCTTC; CDR3 protein: CASTQRPGEPYGYTF
clone size: -; D gene: -; J gene: TRBJ1-1; V gene: TRBV5-6; CDR3 DNA: TGTGCCAGCAGCTCTCCCCGCCCCGACGGGGTCAACACTGAAGCTTTCTTT; CDR3 protein: CASSSPRPDGVNTEAFF
clone size: -; D gene: TRBD1; J gene: TRBJ1-2; V gene: TRBV27; CDR3 DNA: TGTGCCAGCAGTCCAGCCGCGACAGGGTCCAGCTATGGCTACACCTTC; CDR3 protein: CASSPAATGSSYGYTF
clone size: once; D gene: TRBD2; J gene: TRBJ2-5; V gene: TRBV9; CDR3 DNA: TGTGCCAGCAGCGTCTCTAGCGGGGGACAAGAGACCCAGTACTTC; CDR3 protein: CASSVSSGGQETQYF
clone size: -; D gene: -; J gene: TRBJ1-4; V gene: TRBV6-5; CDR3 DNA: TGTGCCAGCAGTTACTCTGTGAGGGAAAAACTGTTTTTT; CDR3 protein: CASSYSVREKLFF
clone size: -; D gene: -; J gene: TRBJ2-7; V gene: TRBV6-5; CDR3 DNA: TGTGCCAGCAGTTACTCCTCGACAGGATCCTACGAGCAGTACTTC; CDR3 protein: CASSYSSTGSYEQYF
clone size: -; D gene: -; J gene: TRBJ2-3; V gene: TRBV7-2; CDR3 DNA: TGTGCCAGCAGCTTAGGCGGAGCTAGCACAGATACGCAGTATTTT; CDR3 protein: CASSLGGASTDTQYF
clone size: -; D gene: -; J gene: TRBJ1-6; V gene: TRBV5-4; CDR3 DNA: TGTGCCAGCAGGGGGGCCGAGACGGATTCACCCCTCCACTTT; CDR3 protein: CASRGAETDSPLHF
clone size: -; D gene: -; J gene: TRBJ2-3; V gene: TRBV4-1; CDR3 DNA: TGCGCCAGCAGCCAACTTGAGGCTTACACAGATACGCAGTATTTT; CDR3 protein: CASSQLEAYTDTQYF
clone size: -; D gene: -; J gene: TRBJ2-7; V gene: TRBV4-3; CDR3 DNA: TGCGCCAGCAGCCAGGCGATCGGAGCAACCTTTTCCTACGAGCAGTACTTC; CDR3 protein: CASSQAIGATFSYEQYF
clone size: -; D gene: TRBD1; J gene: TRBJ1-1; V gene: TRBV2; CDR3 DNA: TGTGCCAGCGGAGGGGACAGGGGAGTGACTGAAGCTTTCTTT; CDR3 protein: CASGGDRGVTEAFF
clone size: -; D gene: -; J gene: TRBJ2-1; V gene: TRBV27; CDR3 DNA: TGTGCCAGCAGGCGGCGGGGTAGCTCCTACAATGAGCAGTTCTTC; CDR3 protein: CASRRRGSSYNEQFF
clone size: -; D gene: -; J gene: TRBJ1-1; V gene: TRBV13; CDR3 DNA: TGTGCCAGCAGACCCGGACAGATGAACACTGAAGCTTTCTTT; CDR3 protein: CASRPGQMNTEAFF
clone size: -; D gene: TRBD1; J gene: TRBJ2-7; V gene: TRBV18; CDR3 DNA: TGTGCCAGCTCCCCCGGGACAGGGTCCTCCTACGAGCAGTACTTC; CDR3 protein: CASSPGTGSSYEQYF
clone size: -; D gene: TRBD1; J gene: TRBJ2-4; V gene: TRBV7-9; CDR3 DNA: TGTGCCAGCAGCCCGCCCGGGACAGCACTCATTCAGTACTTC; CDR3 protein: CASSPPGTALIQYF
clone size: -; D gene: -; J gene: TRBJ2-6; V gene: TRBV11-3; CDR3 DNA: TGTGCCAGCAGCTTAGGTCGGGGGGCGAGTGGGGCCAACGTCCTGACTTTC; CDR3 protein: CASSLGRGASGANVLTF
clone size: -; D gene: -; J gene: TRBJ2-2; V gene: TRBV4-2; CDR3 DNA: TGTGCCAGCAGCCAAGTCCCTAGCACCGGGGAGCTGTTTTTT; CDR3 protein: CASSQVPSTGELFF
clone size: -; D gene: TRBD1; J gene: TRBJ2-7; V gene: TRBV7-8; CDR3 DNA: TGTGCCAGCAGCTCCCACAGGGGGCGCGGGTCCTACGAGCAGTACTTC; CDR3 protein: CASSSHRGRGSYEQYF
clone size: few; D gene: -; J gene: TRBJ1-3; V gene: TRBV4-2; CDR3 DNA: TGTGCCAGCAGCGATACAAGTGACTCTGGAAACACCATATATTTT; CDR3 protein: CASSDTSDSGNTIYF
clone size: -; D gene: TRBD1; J gene: TRBJ2-7; V gene: TRBV9; CDR3 DNA: TGTGCCAGCGGACAGGGGGCAGGGGAGCAGTACTTC; CDR3 protein: CASGQGAGEQYF
clone size: -; D gene: -; J gene: TRBJ1-6; V gene: TRBV7-9; CDR3 DNA: TGTGCCAGCAGCTTCGCACAGACGAATAATTCACCCCTCCACTTT; CDR3 protein: CASSFAQTNNSPLHF
clone size: -; D gene: -; J gene: TRBJ1-2; V gene: TRBV9; CDR3 DNA: TGTGCCAGCAGCCCTGGGGGGACCAAAAGGGCTGGCGGCTACACCTTC; CDR3 protein: CASSPGGTKRAGGYTF
clone size: -; D gene: -; J gene: TRBJ2-1; V gene: TRBV5-4; CDR3 DNA: TGTGCCAGCAGCTTAAGCGGAGGGCGAAACAATGAGCAGTTCTTC; CDR3 protein: CASSLSGGRNNEQFF
clone size: -; D gene: TRBD1; J gene: TRBJ1-2; V gene: TRBV10-3; CDR3 DNA: TGTGCCATCAGTCCAGGGACAGGTAGAACAAATGGCTACACCTTC; CDR3 protein: CAISPGTGRTNGYTF
clone size: -; D gene: TRBD1; J gene: TRBJ1-1; V gene: TRBV4-3; CDR3 DNA: TGCGCCAGCAGCCCCTCACACCTTACAGGGGGCGGTGGTGAAGCTTTCTTT; CDR3 protein: CASSPSHLTGGGGEAFF
clone size: -; D gene: TRBD1; J gene: TRBJ2-1; V gene: TRBV2; CDR3 DNA: TGTGCCAGCCGAGGGGACAGGGGCCCTTCCGGATACAATGAGCAGTTCTTC; CDR3 protein: CASRGDRGPSGYNEQFF
clone size: -; D gene: -; J gene: TRBJ2-1; V gene: TRBV13; CDR3 DNA: TGTGCCAGCAGCTTTCTCTGGGAGAGCTCCTACAATGAGCAGTTCTTC; CDR3 protein: CASSFLWESSYNEQFF
clone size: -; D gene: TRBD1; J gene: TRBJ1-2; V gene: TRBV5-1; CDR3 DNA: TGCGCCAGCAGCCCTCACAGGGGTCAAGGCTACACCTTC; CDR3 protein: CASSPHRGQGYTF
clone size: once; D gene: -; J gene: TRBJ2-3; V gene: TRBV7-2; CDR3 DNA: TGTGCCAGCACCCCTGAGGCCCATACGCAGTATTTT; CDR3 protein: CASTPEAHTQYF
clone size: -; D gene: -; J gene: TRBJ2-7; V gene: TRBV18; CDR3 DNA: TGTGCCAGCTCACCACCCAGCTCCTACGAGCAGTACTTC; CDR3 protein: CASSPPSSYEQYF
clone size: -; D gene: -; J gene: TRBJ2-5; V gene: TRBV19; CDR3 DNA: TGTGCCAGTAGTATTTGGGGCGGGGCGACTCAAGAGACCCAGTACTTC; CDR3 protein: CASSIWGGATQETQYF
clone size: -; D gene: -; J gene: TRBJ2-5; V gene: TRBV4-3; CDR3 DNA: TGCGCCAGCAGCCAGATTCCCGGGACTGTCCAAGAGACCCAGTACTTC; CDR3 protein: CASSQIPGTVQETQYF
clone size: -; D gene: -; J gene: TRBJ1-2; V gene: TRBV2; CDR3 DNA: TGTGCCAGCAGCGGGTTTCTCGGGGTGGATGGCTACACCTTC; CDR3 protein: CASSGFLGVDGYTF
clone size: -; D gene: -; J gene: TRBJ1-2; V gene: TRBV7-9; CDR3 DNA: TGTGCCGGAACGACAGTAGCTAACTATGGCTACACCTTC; CDR3 protein: CAGTTVANYGYTF
clone size: -; D gene: -; J gene: TRBJ2-5; V gene: TRBV30; CDR3 DNA: TGTGCCTGGAGTGTGGACTCGAGGGAGACCCAGTACTTC; CDR3 protein: CAWSVDSRETQYF
clone size: -; D gene: TRBD2; J gene: TRBJ2-1; V gene: TRBV7-3; CDR3 DNA: TGTGCCAGCAGCTTAGGGGGGACTAGCTACAATGAGCAGTTCTTC; CDR3 protein: CASSLGGTSYNEQFF
clone size: once; D gene: TRBD1; J gene: TRBJ1-5; V gene: TRBV27; CDR3 DNA: TGTGCCAGCAGTACGACAGGGTCTCGCAATCAGCCCCAGCATTTT; CDR3 protein: CASSTTGSRNQPQHF